Each of the 11 T cell receptor beta chains below was sequenced from the same sample in a study of blood T cell repertoires in COVID-19. The table came from immunoSEQ multiplex PCR; TCRdb's copy has only in-frame clones and leaves some out. The repertoire consists of a few hundred thousand clones, with approximately 89% occurring once and the leading ten covering over 8%. Specimen: PBMCs or T cells enriched from blood (not recorded which). The receptors shown here come from a woman aged 40 to 50 who had recovered from COVID-19.

The CDR3, as DNA: TGCGCCAGCAGCTTGGCAGGGATGTGGGATGAAAAACTGTTTTTT. Translating it yields CASSLAGMWDEKLFF. The chain combines TRBV5-1 with TRBJ1-4, with D perhaps matching TRBD1 (5 bases). CDR1 and CDR2 from the germline V gene are SGHRS and YFSETQ. Between the trimmed V and J ends, which lost 0 bases and 6 bases, there was a span of 12 bases. This CDR3 has 15 residues.

The chain couples TRBV2 to TRBJ1-4; possibly TRBD1 for D (6 bases). The V end lost 1 base, the J end lost 7 bases, and 13 bases lay between the germline ends. Germline CDR1 is SNHLY and CDR2 is FYNNEI. CDR3 length equals 15 residues. This CDR3 is CASSEVGARPEKLFF. The CDR3 bases are TGTGCCAGCAGTGAAGTGGGGGCCCGACCTGAAAAACTGTTTTTT.

V and J are TRBV2 and TRBJ2-3; weak D call: TRBD2 (5 bases). The CDR3 contains 15 residues. Germline V gene data show CDR1 as SNHLY and CDR2 as FYNNEI. Trimming cost V 7 bases and J 6 bases, with 20 bases left between them. The CDR3 region has the DNA TGTGCCAGCACCCTGCGGGCTAACGGGTATGATACGCAGTATTTT. Its translation is CASTLRANGYDTQYF.

V gene TRBV5-5 combines with J gene TRBJ2-5; maybe TRBD1 (6 bases). The germline V gene encodes CDR1 SGHKS and CDR2 YYEKEE (reference sequence). The CDR3 runs 16 residues. V was clipped by 4 bases and J by 1 base, with 17 bases between them. The DNA for the CDR3 is TGTGCCAGCAGCCCTCGGACAGTCCTCAGCCAAGAGACCCAGTACTTC. Its translation is CASSPRTVLSQETQYF. The variable domain in full, with the rest retrieved from reference TRBV5-5 and TRBJ2-5, is DAGVTQSPTHLIKTRGQQVTLRCSPISGHKSVSWYQQVLGQGPQFIFQYYEKEERGRGNFPDRFSARQFPNYSSELNVNALLLGDSALYLCASSPRTVLSQETQYFGPGTRLLVL.

J is TRBJ1-3 and V is TRBV7-2, with D uncertain. Trimming removed 1 base at V and 0 bases at J, with 7 bases between. Germline V lookup: CDR1 SGHTA, CDR2 FQGNSA. The CDR3 consists of 15 residues. The CDR3 DNA reads as TGTGCCAGCAGCTTAGTTGCCGGCTCTGGAAACACCATATATTTT. This sequence encodes CASSLVAGSGNTIYF.

The chain uses TRBV6-4 and TRBJ1-1, with D uncertain. Germline CDR1 is MRHNA and CDR2 is SNTAGT. The V and J ends lost 5 bases and 1 base respectively, with 8 bases between them. The CDR3 covers 13 residues. CDR3: CASSPDWNTEAFF. CDR3 DNA: TGTGCCAGCAGTCCTGACTGGAACACTGAAGCTTTCTTT.

The chain has TRBV11-2 and TRBJ2-7; 10 bases agree with TRBD2. The CDR3 extends over 17 amino acids. V lost 2 bases and J lost 3; bases outside the gene matches: 10. CDR1 and CDR2 from the germline V gene are SGHAT and FQNNGV. The CDR3 region has the DNA TGTGCCAGCAGCTTAACCCTTACTAGCGGGGCCGACTACGAGCAGTACTTC. This encodes CASSLTLTSGADYEQYF.

The V call is TRBV5-4, the J call TRBJ2-7, with TRBD2 as a possible D gene (6 bases). The CDR3 has 13 amino acids. Trimming left V 0 bases short and J 4 bases short, with 8 bases between. Looked up from germline, CDR1 is SGHNT and CDR2 is YYREEE (reference sequence). Here the CDR3 DNA reads TGTGCCAGCAGCTTGGACGGGGGATACGAGCAGTACTTC. It is translated as CASSLDGGYEQYF.

CDR3 nucleotides: TGTGCCAGCAGCTTCGGTCCAGTAGGGGGGAACACTGAAGCTTTCTTT. Translated, it gives CASSFGPVGGNTEAFF. The V call is TRBV11-3, the J call TRBJ1-1; D perhaps matches TRBD1 (6 bases). The germline V gene encodes CDR1 SGHNT and CDR2 YENEEA. The CDR3 is made up of 16 amino acids. Trimming took 3 bases from V and 1 from J, leaving 15 bases between them.

This chain links TRBV30 with TRBJ2-1; no definite D call. This CDR3 contains 13 residues. Deletions cut 2 bases from V and 1 base from J, with 6 bases between. The germline V gene has CDR1 GTSNPN and CDR2 SVGIG (reference sequence). CDR3: CAWSTGSYNEQFF. The CDR3 nucleotides read TGTGCCTGGAGTACCGGGTCCTACAATGAGCAGTTCTTC.

This chain uses TRBV7-8 with TRBJ2-3, with D maybe TRBD2 (5 bases). V was clipped by 7 bases and J by 2 bases, with 19 bases between them. This CDR3 contains 16 residues. Germline lookup yields CDR1 SGHVS and CDR2 FQNEAQ. DNA for the CDR3: TGTGCCAGCACCCGTTTTGGGAGTCGGGACACAGATACGCAGTATTTT. Amino acids: CASTRFGSRDTDTQYF.